This TCR beta chain was sequenced in a study of blood T cell repertoires in COVID-19. Method: immunoSEQ multiplex PCR; TCRdb's copy keeps in-frame clones and lacks some. The sample shows some 61,000 clones, about nine tenths of them seen only once. V lost 7 bases to trimming and J lost 2 bases, with 12 bases between them. CDR1 is MNHEY, CDR2 SMNVEV, per germline (reference sequence). The CDR3 consists of 13 residues. The receptor was derived from a man younger than 40 with acute or convalescent COVID-19. This chain uses TRBV27 with TRBJ2-7, with D perhaps matching TRBD1 (5 bases). Sequencing was carried out using peripheral blood. The CDR3 DNA reads TGTGCCAGCACTCCGACAGCTCCCTACGAGCAGTACTTC. The encoded protein is CASTPTAPYEQYF.